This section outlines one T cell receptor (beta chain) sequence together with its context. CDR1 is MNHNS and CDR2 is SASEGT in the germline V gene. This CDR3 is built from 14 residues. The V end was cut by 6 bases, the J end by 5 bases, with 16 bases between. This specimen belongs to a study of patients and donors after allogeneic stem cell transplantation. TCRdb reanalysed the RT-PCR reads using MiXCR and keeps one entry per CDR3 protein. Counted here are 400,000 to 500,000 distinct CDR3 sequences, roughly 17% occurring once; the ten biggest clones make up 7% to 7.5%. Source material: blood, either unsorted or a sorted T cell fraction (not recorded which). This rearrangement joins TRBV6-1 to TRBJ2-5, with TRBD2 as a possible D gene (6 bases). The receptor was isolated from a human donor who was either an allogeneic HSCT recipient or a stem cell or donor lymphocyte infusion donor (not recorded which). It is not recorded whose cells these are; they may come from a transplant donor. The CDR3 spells CASRAGSMGETQYF. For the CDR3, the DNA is TGTGCCAGCAGGGCCGGGAGCATGGGGGAGACCCAGTACTTC.